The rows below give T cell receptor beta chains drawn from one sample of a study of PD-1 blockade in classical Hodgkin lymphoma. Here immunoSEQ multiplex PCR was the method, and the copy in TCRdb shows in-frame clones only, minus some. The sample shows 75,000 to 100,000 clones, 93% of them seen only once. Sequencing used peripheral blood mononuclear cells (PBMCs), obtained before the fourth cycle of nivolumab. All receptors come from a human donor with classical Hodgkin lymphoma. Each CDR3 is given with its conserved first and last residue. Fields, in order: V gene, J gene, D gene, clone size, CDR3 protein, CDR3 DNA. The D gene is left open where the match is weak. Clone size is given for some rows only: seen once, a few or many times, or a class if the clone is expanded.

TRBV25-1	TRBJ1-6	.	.	CASSGRNSPLHF	TGTGCCAGCAGTGGCAGGAATTCACCCCTCCACTTT
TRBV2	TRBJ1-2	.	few	CASSDEGGYTF	TGTGCCAGCAGTGATGAGGGAGGCTACACCTTC
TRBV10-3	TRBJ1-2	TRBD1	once	CAISSSGDRGFGYTF	TGTGCCATCAGTTCATCCGGGGACAGGGGGTTTGGCTACACCTTC
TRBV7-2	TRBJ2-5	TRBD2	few	CASSFTSANQETQYF	TGTGCCAGCAGCTTCACTAGCGCGAATCAAGAGACCCAGTACTTC
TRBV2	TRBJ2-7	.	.	CASGTSYEQYF	TGTGCCAGCGGGACTTCTTACGAGCAGTACTTC
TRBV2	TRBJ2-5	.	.	CASSSPDSGKIEETQYF	TGTGCCAGCAGCTCCCCAGATTCGGGGAAGATAGAAGAGACCCAGTACTTC
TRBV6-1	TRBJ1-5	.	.	CASSEALGPSQPQHF	TGTGCCAGCAGTGAAGCATTGGGCCCTAGTCAGCCCCAGCATTTT
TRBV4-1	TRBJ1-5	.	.	CASSQGPDWIEQPQHF	TGCGCCAGCAGCCAAGGGCCTGACTGGATCGAGCAGCCCCAGCATTTT
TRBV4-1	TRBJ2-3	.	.	CASSQHTSPHPSRTDTQYF	TGCGCCAGCAGCCAACACACCAGCCCCCACCCAAGTCGCACAGATACGCAGTATTTT
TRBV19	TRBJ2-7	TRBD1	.	CASSITGVSYEQYF	TGTGCCAGTAGTATCACAGGGGTCTCCTACGAGCAGTACTTC
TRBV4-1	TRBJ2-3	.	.	CASSPPRDTQYF	TGCGCCAGCAGCCCCCCGAGGGATACGCAGTATTTT
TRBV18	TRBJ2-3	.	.	CASKRGRITDTQYF	TGTGCCAGCAAAAGGGGACGGATAACAGATACGCAGTATTTT
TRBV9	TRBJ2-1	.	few	CASSVRWEYNEQFF	TGTGCCAGCAGCGTAAGGTGGGAATACAATGAGCAGTTCTTC
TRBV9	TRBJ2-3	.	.	CASSGTERSTDTQYF	TGTGCCAGCAGCGGGACGGAGCGAAGCACAGATACGCAGTATTTT
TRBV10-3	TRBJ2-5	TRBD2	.	CAIRSSGSHQETQYF	TGTGCCATCCGATCTAGCGGGAGTCACCAAGAGACCCAGTACTTC
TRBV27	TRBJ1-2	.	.	CASMGSLYGYTF	TGTGCCAGCATGGGGTCCCTCTATGGCTACACCTTC
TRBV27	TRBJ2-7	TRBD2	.	CASSLSSSGYEQYF	TGTGCCAGCAGTTTATCGTCTAGCGGGTACGAGCAGTACTTC
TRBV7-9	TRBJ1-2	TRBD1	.	CASSPTGFGDGYTF	TGTGCCAGCAGCCCGACAGGGTTCGGAGATGGCTACACCTTC
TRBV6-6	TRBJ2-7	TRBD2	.	CASSSGRRGYEQYF	TGTGCCAGCTCTAGCGGGAGGCGGGGGTACGAGCAGTACTTC
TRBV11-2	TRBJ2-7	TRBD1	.	CASNSRGTGGGEQYF	TGTGCCAGCAACTCCCGAGGAACAGGGGGAGGCGAGCAGTACTTC
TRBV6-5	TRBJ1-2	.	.	CASSYSLSYGYTF	TGTGCCAGCAGTTACTCGTTAAGTTATGGCTACACCTTC
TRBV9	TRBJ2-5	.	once	CASSVGGVRETQYF	TGTGCCAGCAGCGTAGGGGGAGTTCGGGAGACCCAGTACTTC
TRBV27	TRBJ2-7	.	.	CASRDSSYEQYF	TGTGCCAGCAGGGACAGCTCCTACGAGCAGTACTTC
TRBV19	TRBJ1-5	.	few	CASSDGLGNQPQHF	TGTGCCAGTAGTGACGGGCTTGGCAATCAGCCCCAGCATTTT
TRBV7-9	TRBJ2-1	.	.	CASSPNGVNEQFF	TGTGCCAGCAGCCCTAACGGGGTAAATGAGCAGTTCTTC
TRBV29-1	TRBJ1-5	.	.	CSVGDLAQPQHF	TGCAGCGTGGGGGACCTGGCACAGCCCCAGCATTTT
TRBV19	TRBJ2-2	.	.	CASSILPGSGELFF	TGTGCCAGTAGTATTCTACCGGGATCCGGGGAGCTGTTTTTT
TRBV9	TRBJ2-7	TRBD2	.	CASSVGGSLAGPQYF	TGTGCCAGCAGCGTGGGGGGGTCGCTAGCGGGGCCCCAGTACTTC
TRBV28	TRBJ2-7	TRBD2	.	CASGGGEGWLEGEQYF	TGTGCCAGCGGGGGAGGGGAGGGTTGGCTCGAGGGCGAGCAGTACTTC
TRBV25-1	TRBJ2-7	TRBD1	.	CASSDGTGNLYEQYF	TGTGCCAGCAGTGATGGGACAGGGAACCTCTACGAGCAGTACTTC
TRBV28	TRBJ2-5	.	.	CASRYRPGHGLVGGETQYF	TGTGCCAGCAGGTACAGGCCGGGACATGGCCTGGTGGGAGGAGAGACCCAGTACTTC
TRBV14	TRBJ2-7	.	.	CASSQHRVYEQYF	TGTGCCAGCAGCCAACACAGGGTCTACGAGCAGTACTTC
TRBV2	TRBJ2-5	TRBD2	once	CASRGGTSGMGRQETQYF	TGTGCCAGCAGGGGTGGGACTAGCGGGATGGGGCGGCAAGAGACCCAGTACTTC
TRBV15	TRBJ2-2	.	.	CATSRDLTGELFF	TGTGCCACCAGCAGAGATCTAACCGGGGAGCTGTTTTTT
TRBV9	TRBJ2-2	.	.	CASSAARVTGELFF	TGTGCCAGCAGCGCGGCCAGGGTCACCGGGGAGCTGTTTTTT
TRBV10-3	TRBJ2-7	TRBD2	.	CATRRTGGLAGSYEQYF	TGTGCCACGCGTCGGACCGGTGGACTAGCGGGGTCCTACGAGCAGTACTTC
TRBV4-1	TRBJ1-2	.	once	CASSQGEGSGGLYGYTF	TGCGCCAGCAGCCAAGGCGAGGGTAGCGGCGGTTTATATGGCTACACCTTC
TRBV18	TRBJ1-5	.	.	CASSSRVFQPQHF	TGTGCCAGCTCATCTAGGGTATTCCAGCCCCAGCATTTT
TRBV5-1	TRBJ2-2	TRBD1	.	CASSFPGQGSTGELFF	TGCGCCAGCAGCTTCCCCGGACAGGGCAGCACCGGGGAGCTGTTTTTT
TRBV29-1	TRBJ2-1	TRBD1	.	CSGSTGGDGLGEQFF	TGCAGCGGGTCAACAGGGGGCGATGGGTTGGGTGAGCAGTTCTTC
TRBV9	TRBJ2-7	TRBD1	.	CASSEFPGQGISEQYF	TGTGCCAGCAGTGAATTTCCGGGACAGGGGATCTCCGAGCAGTACTTC
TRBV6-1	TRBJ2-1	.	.	CASSLAVTYNEQFF	TGTGCCAGCAGTTTAGCGGTCACCTACAATGAGCAGTTCTTC
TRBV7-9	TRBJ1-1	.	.	CASSWREAFF	TGTGCCAGCAGCTGGAGAGAAGCTTTCTTT
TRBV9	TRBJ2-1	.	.	CASSRSWSSYNEQFF	TGTGCCAGCAGCCGGAGCTGGAGCTCCTACAATGAGCAGTTCTTC
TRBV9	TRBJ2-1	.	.	CASSVVMRQGNEQFF	TGTGCCAGCAGCGTAGTAATGAGGCAGGGCAATGAGCAGTTCTTC
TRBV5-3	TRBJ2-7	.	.	CARSLCPPGWCLRKQYF	TGTGCCAGAAGCTTGTGTCCCCCAGGCTGGTGTCTCCGGAAGCAGTACTTC
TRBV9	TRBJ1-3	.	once	CASSVEVLSGNTIYF	TGTGCCAGCAGCGTAGAGGTCCTCTCTGGAAACACCATATATTTT
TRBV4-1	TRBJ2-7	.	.	CASSQDLWQTEQYF	TGCGCCAGCAGCCAAGATCTATGGCAGACCGAGCAGTACTTC
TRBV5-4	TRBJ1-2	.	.	CASSLGGYGYTF	TGTGCCAGCAGCCTAGGGGGGTATGGCTACACCTTC
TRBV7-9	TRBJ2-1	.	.	CASSPDPGGEQFF	TGTGCCAGCAGTCCTGACCCCGGGGGTGAGCAGTTCTTC
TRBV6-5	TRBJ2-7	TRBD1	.	CASSYSTGGLTYEQYF	TGTGCCAGCAGTTACTCGACAGGGGGATTGACCTACGAGCAGTACTTC
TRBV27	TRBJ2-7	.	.	CASGPRVLYEQYF	TGTGCCAGCGGCCCTCGGGTGCTCTACGAGCAGTACTTC